Below, 2 T cell receptor beta chains from the same sample are listed, as sequenced in a study of neurological immune-mediated disorders. TCRdb re-analysed the 5' RACE reads in MiXCR, keeping a single row per CDR3 protein. The data show tens of thousands of distinct CDR3 sequences, with roughly 4.3% seen just once and 6.9% held by the top ten. Sequencing was carried out using PBMCs. The receptors were sampled from a man aged 25-45 years with multiple sclerosis.

The sample holds many counts of this clonotype. This chain uses TRBV14 with TRBJ2-1, with D possibly being TRBD2 (6 bases). Trimming took off 6 bases at V and 7 bases at J, with 16 bases between the two ends. In germline, CDR1 is SGHDN, CDR2 FVKESK. The length of the CDR3 is 14 residues. The CDR3 loop is CASRRLGMGNEQFF. CDR3 coding DNA: TGTGCCAGCAGACGACTAGGGATGGGTAATGAGCAGTTCTTC.

For this clonotype: It may be a read error: a sequence one base away is much more abundant. The rearrangement links TRBV7-9 to TRBJ2-5; D is uncertain. The CDR3 is made up of 15 amino acids. CDR1 SEHNR and CDR2 FQNEAQ come from the germline V gene (reference sequence). CDR3 bases: TGTACCAGCAGCTTAGACGACGGGCTTCGTGGGACCCAGTACTTC. This codes for CTSSLDDGLRGTQYF.